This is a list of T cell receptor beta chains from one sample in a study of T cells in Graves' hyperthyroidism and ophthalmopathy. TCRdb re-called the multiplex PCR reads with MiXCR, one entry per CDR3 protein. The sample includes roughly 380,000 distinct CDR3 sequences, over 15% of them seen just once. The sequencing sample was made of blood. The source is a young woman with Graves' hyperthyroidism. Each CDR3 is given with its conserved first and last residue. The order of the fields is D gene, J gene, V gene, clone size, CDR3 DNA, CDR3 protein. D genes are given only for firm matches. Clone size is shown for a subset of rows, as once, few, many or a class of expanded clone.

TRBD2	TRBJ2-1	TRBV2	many	TGTGCCAGCGGAGGGACTAATCACAATGAGCAGTTCTTC	CASGGTNHNEQFF
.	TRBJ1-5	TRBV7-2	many	TGTGCCAGCTCTGGGGACGGGTTTGAGCCCCAGCATTTT	CASSGDGFEPQHF
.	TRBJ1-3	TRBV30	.	TGTGCCTGGACGCGCCGGGGCACCATATATTTT	CAWTRRGTIYF
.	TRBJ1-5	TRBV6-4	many	TGTGCCAGCAGTGACTCAGGGGTACGAGATCAGCCCCAGCATTTT	CASSDSGVRDQPQHF
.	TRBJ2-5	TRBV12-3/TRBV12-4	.	TGTGCCAGCAGTGGGGTCGGTGCGGAGGAAGAGACCCAGTACTTC	CASSGVGAEEETQYF
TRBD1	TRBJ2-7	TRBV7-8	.	TGTGCCAGCAGCTCAGGGGGCCCCTACGAGCAGTACTTC	CASSSGGPYEQYF
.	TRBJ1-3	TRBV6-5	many	TGTGCCAGCAGTTACTCAAGGCGGGAGGGAAACACCATATATTTT	CASSYSRREGNTIYF
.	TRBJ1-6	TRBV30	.	TGTGCCTGGCTTCCGGACGGCAGCTCCTATAATTCACCCCTCCACTTT	CAWLPDGSSYNSPLHF
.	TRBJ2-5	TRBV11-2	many	TGTGCCAGCAGGCACCCCCCCGCTAGCGAAGAGACCCAGTACTTC	CASRHPPASEETQYF
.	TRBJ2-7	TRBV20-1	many	TGCAGTGCTACCTACGAGCAGTACTTC	CSATYEQYF
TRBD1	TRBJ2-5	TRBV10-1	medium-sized	TGCGCCAGCAGTGCCGGACAGGTGGAGGCGGAGACCCAGTACTTC	CASSAGQVEAETQYF
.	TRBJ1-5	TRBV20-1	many	TGCAGTGCTGTTTATAGCAATCAGCCCCAGCATTTT	CSAVYSNQPQHF
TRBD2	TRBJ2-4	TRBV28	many	TGTGCCAGCAGTTCGTATAGCGGGGGCCGAAAAAACATTCAGTACTTC	CASSSYSGGRKNIQYF
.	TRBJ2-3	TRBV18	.	TGTGCCAGCTCACCGTTGACTAGTGGGTCGGATACGCAGTATTTT	CASSPLTSGSDTQYF
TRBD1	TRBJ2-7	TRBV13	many	TGTGCCAGCAGCTCGAGAGGACAGGGGGCGTACGAGCAGTACTTC	CASSSRGQGAYEQYF
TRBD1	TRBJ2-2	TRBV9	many	TGTGCCAGCAGCGCCACAGGGGGCGCAGGAACCGGGGAGCTGTTTTTT	CASSATGGAGTGELFF
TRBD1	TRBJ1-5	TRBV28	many	TGTGCCAGCACTCCGGGACAGGCCTGGAGTCAGCCCCAGCATTTT	CASTPGQAWSQPQHF
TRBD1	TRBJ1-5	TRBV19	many	TGTGCCAGTAGGCCGACAGGGGGCGGCAATCAGCCCCAGCATTTT	CASRPTGGGNQPQHF
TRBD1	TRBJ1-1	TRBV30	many	TGTGCCTGGAGTGGGGGGGACAGAATGACGAACACTGAAGCTTTCTTT	CAWSGGDRMTNTEAFF
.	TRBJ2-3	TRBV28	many	TGTGCCAGCAGTGCAACAGGGACAGATACGCAGTATTTT	CASSATGTDTQYF
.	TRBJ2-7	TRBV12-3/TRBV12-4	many	TGTGCCAGCAGTGAGATGGGGGATTACGAGCAGTACTTC	CASSEMGDYEQYF
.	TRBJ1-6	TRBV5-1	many	TGCGCCAGCAGCTTGAGAACAGATAATTCACCCCTCCACTTT	CASSLRTDNSPLHF
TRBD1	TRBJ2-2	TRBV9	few	TGTGCCAGCAGCACCGGGACAGAGAACACCGGGGAGCTGTTTTTT	CASSTGTENTGELFF
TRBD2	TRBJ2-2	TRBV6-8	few	TGTGCCAGCACCCCTCTAGCGGGGGGGCCCGTCGTCGGCACCGGGGAGCTGTTTTTT	CASTPLAGGPVVGTGELFF